This record covers a single T cell receptor (beta chain). The antigen this receptor binds is unknown. Qualities for individual bases were not recorded, and no much larger clone is one base off. The data originate from a study of identical twins (dated by TCRdb to 2016 to 2018). About the full investigation: To test whether fetal clonotypes persist, the study used deep sequencing on TCR alpha and beta repertoires from monozygotic twins, unrelated adults of various ages, and cord blood. Replicate twin experiments were performed at different times using different library preparation protocols to rule out contamination.

The CDR3 starts with the cysteine, ends with the phenylalanine, and has 16 residues. Only the CDR3 portion is preserved as DNA: 48 bases, with reading frame beginning at the first base. Cut back by 7 bases and 2 bases, the V and J ends lie 18 bases apart. The CDR1 and CDR2 encoded by the germline V gene are MDHEN and SYDVKM. The library was prepared using 5' RACE. The sequencer listed for this sample is Illumina HiSeq 2000. A universal primer binding site was introduced by template switching, and a unique molecular identifier was present in the final cDNA, enabling accurate counting of TCR cDNA molecules. Specific primers in the conserved constant-segment region were used to synthesize first-strand cDNA for TCR alpha and beta chains. To control for contamination, every cDNA library was double barcoded, receiving both a SMART-Mk sample barcode and Illumina barcodes. TruSeq adapter sequences, together with Illumina sample barcodes, were added in two successive PCR steps. TCR alpha and beta cDNA libraries were sequenced on the Illumina HiSeq platform with custom primers. The study's processing was this. MiGEC processed the raw reads to extract unique molecular identifiers, while MiXCR was used to determine the CDR3 positions. Recombination models were inferred per individual with the repgenHMM and IGoR tools using an EM algorithm. Shared clonotype analysis was performed with the tcR package in R, normalizing sharing by the product of cloneset sizes. To study raw recombination free of thymic and clonal selection effects, out-of-frame nonproductive sequences were analyzed. TCRdb trimmed the raw reads at Q25, called clones with MiXCR and kept productive beta chains. Rows are combined by CDR3 protein, so each entry shows the most common genes and DNA. TCRdb, not the authors, supplied the V and J calls. The sample profile shows approximately 470,000 distinct CDR3 sequences; 12% to 15% of them were found once. Together, the top ten hold approximately 0.52% of the sample.

Every donor was a healthy Caucasian. Three pairs of female monozygotic twins, all aged about 18 to 30 years, made up the twin cohort. Positive isolation kits from Invitrogen were used to isolate CD4+ and CD8+ T cell populations. The paper's findings and limits, for the study overall: Invariant T cells such as MAIT and iNKT could partly confound zero-insertion analyses, although diverse VJ usage argued against such confounding for most clonotypes. Compared with coincidental sharing between unrelated individuals, out-of-frame TCR alpha sequences shared between twins had an excess of sequences with low generation probability. Abundant cord blood beta clonotypes had fewer insertions, young adult naive repertoires showed a similar but weaker trend, and memory repertoires showed no such trend. In monozygotic twins, out-of-frame TCR alpha sharing was systematically underestimated by recombination models, although the models agreed with sharing between unrelated individuals. The excess sharing between twins in beta out-of-frame sequences was weaker because fewer shared sequences reduced the signal-to-noise ratio. Conclusions relied on cross-sectional statistical analysis, since the same donors could not be followed over many years.

In addition, the sample was reused for a study of yellow fever vaccine responses in identical twins. In that second paper, the authors write: The authors reported that the T cell response to vaccination in identical twins appeared partly convergent and partly personalized. The study precisely tracked vaccine-responding T cell clones in identical twins.

The sequence was collected from a woman aged 18-35 years in good health. In this chain, TRBV28 is recombined with TRBJ2-1; too little of a D gene remains to name it. Sequencing was done on a sample of CD4+ T cells sorted from blood. The DNA is TGTGCCAGCAATCGCTTTGGACCAGGCCCCTACAATGAGCAGTTCTTC. It is translated as CASNRFGPGPYNEQFF.